This entry lists 22 T cell receptor beta chains sequenced from one sample in a study of blood T cell repertoires in COVID-19. TCRdb keeps only in-frame clones here, not all; method: immunoSEQ multiplex PCR. The data hold nearly 250,000 clones, with over 80% observed a single time. The material sequenced was PBMCs or T cells enriched from blood (not recorded which). Receptors were obtained from a man over 45 who had been exposed to COVID-19.

The rearrangement uses TRBV11-2 and TRBJ2-3; TRBD2 matches at 7 bases. The CDR3 sequence is 14 residues long. CDR1 and CDR2 (germline): SGHAT, FQNNGV. The V gene end was trimmed by 2 bases and the J gene end by 5 bases; junction bases not matched to a gene: 4. The CDR3 DNA is TGTGCCAGCAGCTTAAGCGGGGCGGGAGATACGCAGTATTTT. Translation gives CASSLSGAGDTQYF.

This chain connects TRBV9 to TRBJ2-1, with D perhaps matching TRBD1 (6 bases). The CDR3 extends over 14 amino acids. The germline V and J ends were trimmed by 4 bases and 4 bases, with 12 bases remaining between them. Germline CDR1 reads SGDLS; CDR2 reads YYNGEE. The CDR3 reads CASSPPRGYNEQFF. DNA for the CDR3: TGTGCCAGCAGCCCCCCAAGGGGGTACAATGAGCAGTTCTTC.

The genes are TRBV6-5 and TRBJ2-7, with D perhaps matching TRBD2 (6 bases). Germline V gene data show CDR1 as MNHEY and CDR2 as SVGAGI. Trimming took off 6 bases at V and 4 bases at J, with 13 bases between the two ends. The CDR3 runs to 13 residues. The CDR3 sequence is CASSETSVYEQYV. The CDR3 DNA is TGTGCCAGCAGCGAGACTAGTGTGTACGAGCAGTACGTC.

About this clone: Additional DNA sequences in this sample encode the identical CDR3. V gene TRBV5-1 combines with J gene TRBJ2-3, with 8 bases matching TRBD1. V shed 0 bases, J shed 4 bases, and the junction held 1 base outside the gene matches. There are 14 residues in the CDR3. The germline V gene has CDR1 SGHRS and CDR2 YFSETQ. CDR3 coding DNA: TGCGCCAGCAGCTTGGACAGGGGGGCAGATACGCAGTATTTT. Its translation is CASSLDRGADTQYF.

The rearrangement joins TRBV9 to TRBJ2-2; D is undetermined. The length of the CDR3 is 14 residues. Germline V CDR1 and CDR2: SGDLS, YYNGEE. V was clipped by 7 bases and J by 0 bases, with 10 bases between them. The CDR3 coding sequence is TGTGCCAGCGAACAGCAGCCGAACACCGGGGAGCTGTTTTTT. Its protein product is CASEQQPNTGELFF.

The chain couples TRBV27 to TRBJ1-2, with D unresolved. This CDR3 is 15 amino acids long. Trimming removed 2 bases from V and 6 bases from J, with 16 bases in between. CDR1 and CDR2 from the germline V gene are MNHEY and SMNVEV (reference sequence). DNA for the CDR3: TGTGCCAGCAGTTTAAGGTATGCCAGCGTGCATGGCTACACCTTC. Protein sequence: CASSLRYASVHGYTF.

This chain links TRBV15 with TRBJ2-7; D gene uncertain. Trimming pared 5 bases from V and 6 bases from J, leaving 17 bases between. Germline V gene data show CDR1 as LNHNV and CDR2 as YYDKDF (reference sequence). The CDR3 is made up of 14 amino acids. Here the CDR3 reads CATSRPGGTLEQYF. The CDR3 DNA reads as TGTGCCACCAGCCGCCCTGGCGGCACCCTCGAGCAGTACTTC.

The V call is TRBV6-5, the J call TRBJ1-1, with a weak D call TRBD1 (6 bases). V lost 4 bases, J lost 9 bases, and 15 bases lay in between. Germline CDR1 MNHEY, CDR2 SVGAGI. This CDR3 has 13 residues. The CDR3 DNA sequence: TGTGCCAGCAGTTCCCCGACAGGTACAAAAGCTTTCTTT. Translating it yields CASSSPTGTKAFF.

The chain links TRBV5-1 to TRBJ2-1, with 7 bases identical to TRBD2. V gave up 4 bases and J gave up 7 bases; unmatched junction bases: 17. The germline CDR1 and CDR2 sequences are SGHRS and YFSETQ. CDR3 length: 17 amino acids. The CDR3 sequence: CASSQILASRSGNEQFF. The CDR3 DNA follows: TGCGCCAGCAGCCAAATACTAGCGTCTCGCTCAGGGAATGAGCAGTTCTTC.

V usage is TRBV15 and J usage is TRBJ1-1; no firm D call. CDR1 and CDR2 from the germline V gene are LNHNV and YYDKDF (reference sequence). V was shortened by 2 bases and J by 0 bases, with 10 bases between the two germline ends. The CDR3 length is 15 residues. This chain's CDR3 is CATSRPGEVNTEAFF. The CDR3 nucleotides read TGTGCCACCAGCAGACCTGGAGAGGTGAACACTGAAGCTTTCTTT. The full variable domain, completed using reference TRBV15 and TRBJ1-1, is DAMVIQNPRYQVTQFGKPVTLSCSQTLNHNVMYWYQQKSSQAPKLLFHYYDKDFNNEADTPDNFQSRRPNTSFCFLDIRSPGLGDTAMYLCATSRPGEVNTEAFFGQGTRLTVV.

Worth noting for this clone: A junction boundary mismatches the germline segment, possibly from a read error. The CDR3 DNA reads TGTGCCAGCAGCTTGAAAGGGGACAGCAGTCAGCCCCAGCATTTT. Protein: CASSLKGDSSQPQHF. The V call is TRBV5-6, the J call TRBJ1-5; 7 positions match TRBD1. The CDR3 loop spans 15 amino acids. The V gene's germline CDR1 is SGHDT and CDR2 YYEEEE.

The chain is built from TRBV5-1 and TRBJ2-7; D not resolved. This CDR3 spans 14 amino acids. Trimming left V 1 base short and J 2 bases short, with 10 bases between. Per germline, CDR1 SGHRS and CDR2 YFSETQ. Written as DNA, the CDR3 is TGCGCCAGCAGCTTGTCCAGGTCCACCTACGAGCAGTACTTC. Translating gives CASSLSRSTYEQYF.

This clone was observed a few times. The V call is TRBV7-9, the J call TRBJ2-1, with a tentative D call TRBD2 (5 bases). There are 18 residues in the CDR3. V was clipped by 0 bases and J by 0 bases, with 15 bases between them. Germline assignment: CDR1 SEHNR and CDR2 FQNEAQ (reference sequence). The CDR3 DNA is TGTGCCAGCAGCTTAGCCCTCCCTACTAGAAGCTCCTACAATGAGCAGTTCTTC. Protein: CASSLALPTRSSYNEQFF.

The V call is TRBV5-4, the J call TRBJ1-1; D perhaps matches TRBD1 (5 bases). Germline loops: CDR1 SGHNT, CDR2 YYREEE (reference sequence). V was shortened by 4 bases and J by 1 base, with 11 bases between the two germline ends. The CDR3 has 14 amino acids. CDR3 nucleotide sequence: TGTGCCAGCAGCCGGGGGTTATCGAACACTGAAGCTTTCTTT. It encodes CASSRGLSNTEAFF.

In this sample, this clone turned up many times. This chain uses TRBV20-1 with TRBJ2-3, with D unresolved. The V end was cut by 3 bases, the J end by 0 bases, with 7 bases between. This CDR3 contains 13 residues. Germline-derived CDR1 and CDR2 are DFQATT and SNEGSKA (reference sequence). The CDR3 is CSASPRSTDTQYF. The DNA of the CDR3 is TGCAGTGCTAGTCCCAGGAGCACAGATACGCAGTATTTT.

J is TRBJ1-4 and V is TRBV28; D not resolved. V shed 2 bases and J shed 6 bases, with 4 bases lying between them. Germline V gene data show CDR1 as MDHEN and CDR2 as SYDVKM. This CDR3 has 12 amino acids. CDR3 region: CASSLQDEKLFF. CDR3 nucleotides: TGTGCCAGCAGTTTACAGGATGAAAAACTGTTTTTT. The full variable domain, rest sourced from reference TRBV28 and TRBJ1-4, is DVKVTQSSRYLVKRTGEKVFLECVQDMDHENMFWYRQDPGLGLRLIYFSYDVKMKEKGDIPEGYSVSREKKERFSLILESASTNQTSMYLCASSLQDEKLFFGSGTQLSVL.

The chain carries TRBV2 and TRBJ1-5; 8 bases line up with TRBD1. The CDR3 covers 14 residues. Germline trimming cut 4 bases from V and 7 bases from J; bases unmatched to any gene: 6. Germline V gene lookup returns CDR1 SNHLY and CDR2 FYNNEI. This CDR3 reads CASSGQGAKQPQHF. Written as DNA, the CDR3 is TGTGCCAGCAGTGGTCAGGGGGCGAAGCAGCCCCAGCATTTT.

The rearrangement uses TRBV15 and TRBJ1-2, with TRBD1 identical over 9 bases. The trim removed 5 bases at V and 4 bases at J, leaving 5 bases unmatched. Looked up from germline, CDR1 is LNHNV and CDR2 is YYDKDF (reference sequence). The CDR3 has 14 amino acids. CDR3 nucleotide sequence: TGTGCCACCAGCCCACGGACAGGGGCCTATGGCTACACCTTC. It specifies CATSPRTGAYGYTF.

V and J are TRBV5-8 and TRBJ1-2, with D tentatively TRBD1 (5 bases). This CDR3 contains 17 residues. From germline, CDR1 is SGHTS and CDR2 YDEGEE. V shed 0 bases and J shed 4 bases, with 19 bases lying between them. This CDR3 reads CASSLAASGLASYGYTF. In DNA, the CDR3 is TGTGCCAGCAGCTTGGCCGCGTCGGGACTGGCGAGCTATGGCTACACCTTC. The variable domain in full, completed from reference TRBV5-8 and TRBJ1-2, reads EAGVTQSPTHLIKTRGQQATLRCSPISGHTSVYWYQQALGLGLQFLLWYDEGEERNRGNFPPRFSGRQFPNYSSELNVNALELEDSALYLCASSLAASGLASYGYTFGSGTRLTVV.

The rearrangement joins TRBV5-1 to TRBJ2-7; 10 bases are shared with TRBD2. CDR3 length: 14 amino acids. V trimming: 2 bases; J trimming: 4 bases; junction bases outside the gene matches: 3. Germline CDR1 is SGHRS and CDR2 is YFSETQ. For the CDR3, the DNA is TGCGCCAGCAGCTTAACTAGCGGGGCTTACGAGCAGTACTTC. The encoded protein is CASSLTSGAYEQYF.

The V call is TRBV21-1, the J call TRBJ2-7; whether TRBD1, the table's D call, matches the DNA was not checked. TRBV21-1 is classified as a pseudogene. The CDR3 covers 18 residues. Written as DNA, the CDR3 is TGTGCCAGCATCCCACCATATAAAAACGACAGGGTCGTAGAAGAGCAGTACTTC. This codes for CASIPPYKNDRVVEEQYF.

This chain connects TRBV24-1 to TRBJ1-2; no clear D gene. The CDR3 is 11 amino acids. Trimming took 9 bases from V and 4 from J, leaving 8 bases between them. The germline gives CDR1 KGHDR, CDR2 SFDVKD. The CDR3 loop reads CATSAGYGYTF. CDR3 DNA: TGTGCCACCTCGGCGGGCTATGGCTACACCTTC.